Below, 20 T cell receptor beta chains from the same sample are listed, as sequenced in a study of glioma-infiltrating T cells. The iRepertoire nested amplicon-rescue multiplex PCR amplified TCR alpha and beta CDR3s from RNA. One entry per CDR3 protein results from TCRdb running MiXCR on the multiplex PCR reads. The data contain 150,000 to 200,000 distinct CDR3 sequences, around 45% of them singletons. The sequenced sample consisted of glioma tissue, nonneoplastic brain tissue, or PBMCs (not recorded which). Source of these receptors: a human donor with low-grade glioma or glioblastoma, undergoing nonglioma brain surgery, or in good health (not recorded which).

This clonotype was seen repeatedly, ten times or more. J is TRBJ2-3 and V is TRBV20-1; D ambiguous. V was trimmed by 0 bases and J by 3 bases, leaving 10 bases between them. CDR1 and CDR2 from the germline V gene are DFQATT and SNEGSKA (reference sequence). The CDR3 contains 14 residues. This CDR3 is CSARDNLGTDTQYF. The CDR3, as DNA: TGCAGTGCTAGAGATAACCTAGGGACAGATACGCAGTATTTT.

This clonotype was counted ten times or more. One end of the junction is discordant with germline, which a read error may explain. V and J are TRBV12-3 or TRBV12-4 and TRBJ2-5; D is unclear. The CDR3 is made up of 12 amino acids. This CDR3 is CASSLPQGTQYF. CDR3 DNA: TGTGCCAGCAGTTTACCCCAAGGGACCCAGTACTTC.

This clonotype was detected ten times or more. This sequence joins TRBV6-1 and TRBJ2-5; 10 positions agree with TRBD2. The CDR3 has 13 residues. The V and J ends lost 8 bases and 4 bases, in that order; junction bases with no gene match: 4. The V gene's germline CDR1 is MNHNS and CDR2 SASEGT. This CDR3 is CASRLAGVETQYF. The CDR3 DNA sequence: TGTGCCAGCCGTCTAGCGGGAGTAGAGACCCAGTACTTC.

This clonotype was detected once. A much larger clonotype is one base distant, so this may be a read error. The chain uses TRBV10-1 and TRBJ2-5; D might be TRBD1 (6 bases). Germline V gene sequence: CDR1 WNHNN, CDR2 SYGVQD (reference sequence). The CDR3 length is 14 residues. The CDR3, as DNA: TGCGCCGGCAGTGAGTACAGGGACCAAGAGACCCAGTACTTC. Protein sequence: CAGSEYRDQETQYF.

J is TRBJ2-1 and V is TRBV2, with TRBD2 as a possible D gene (5 bases). CDR3 length equals 14 residues. The germline V gene encodes CDR1 SNHLY and CDR2 FYNNEI. V shed 3 bases and J shed 9 bases, with 15 bases lying between them. The CDR3 loop is CASSEQAGGREQFF. Written as DNA, the CDR3 is TGTGCCAGCAGTGAGCAAGCCGGAGGTCGTGAGCAGTTCTTC.

Concerning this clonotype itself: A much larger clone lies a single base off, so this may be a read error. J is TRBJ1-1 and V is TRBV20-1; tentative D call: TRBD1 (6 bases). CDR1 DFQATT and CDR2 SNEGSKA come from the germline V gene (reference sequence). The CDR3 extends over 14 amino acids. This chain's CDR3 is CSARGGARVTEDFF. The CDR3 DNA reads TGCAGTGCTAGAGGGGGGGCGCGGGTCACTGAAGATTTCTTT.

In this sample, this clonotype turned up many times. The chain employs TRBV28 and TRBJ2-5; the D gene could be TRBD1 or TRBD2 (6 bases each). The CDR3 contains 15 residues. Trimming cost V 6 bases and J 1 base, with 15 bases left between them. Germline values: CDR1 MDHEN, CDR2 SYDVKM. For the CDR3, the DNA is TGTGCCAGCAGAGCTTTAGGGGGGCTCCAAGAGACCCAGTACTTC. Its protein product is CASRALGGLQETQYF.

This chain connects TRBV20-1 to TRBJ2-2; 8 bases align to TRBD1. J gave up 3 bases and V 6 bases, and 9 bases lay outside the gene matches. Looked up from germline, CDR1 is DFQATT and CDR2 is SNEGSKA (reference sequence). The CDR3 has 15 amino acids. CDR3 protein: CSAEMDRDYTGELFF. The CDR3 DNA reads as TGCAGTGCCGAAATGGACAGGGATTACACCGGGGAGCTGTTTTTT.

Note on this clonotype: Sequence at one end of the junction differs from germline and may be a read error. The chain carries TRBV2 and TRBJ1-5; TRBD1 might be the D (6 bases). This CDR3 is built from 19 residues. The germline CDR1 and CDR2 sequences are SNHLY and FYNNEI. The CDR3 region is CASNEALESGHYSNQPKHF. CDR3 nucleotide sequence: TGTGCCAGCAATGAAGCGCTAGAGTCGGGACACTATAGCAATCAGCCCAAGCATTTT.

This clonotype was counted many times. The V and J genes are TRBV28 and TRBJ2-3, with 10 bases that match TRBD2. From germline, CDR1 is MDHEN and CDR2 SYDVKM. This CDR3 has 15 amino acids. The V and J ends lost 6 bases and 0 bases, in that order; junction bases with no gene match: 3. CDR3 residues: CASRKGLASTDTQYF. For the CDR3, the DNA is TGTGCCAGCAGAAAGGGACTAGCGAGCACAGATACGCAGTATTTT.

A remark on this clonotype: This may stem from a read error, because a much larger clone lies one nucleotide away. The CDR3 does not end in the conserved phenylalanine or tryptophan, so this is likely a read error. This chain's CDR3 is CSASSDSETQYL. The DNA of the CDR3 is TGCAGTGCTAGTTCGGATTCGGAGACCCAGTACTTA. The genes are TRBV20-1 and TRBJ2-5; D is unresolved. Germline V gene sequence: CDR1 DFQATT, CDR2 SNEGSKA (reference sequence). V was cut by 3 bases and J by 5 bases, with 10 bases left in between. The CDR3 loop spans 12 amino acids.

The V and J genes are TRBV5-1 and TRBJ1-1; possibly TRBD1 for D (5 bases). This CDR3 contains 15 residues. CDR1 and CDR2 from the germline V gene are SGHRS and YFSETQ. V lost 0 bases and J 8 bases, leaving 17 bases between the germline ends. The CDR3 protein is CASSLALGAGKEAFF. The CDR3 nucleotides are TGCGCCAGCAGCTTGGCCCTCGGGGCCGGGAAGGAAGCTTTCTTT.

The genes are TRBV3-1 and TRBJ2-5; D is perhaps TRBD1 (7 bases). This CDR3 has 14 residues. V was trimmed by 6 bases and J by 6 bases, leaving 17 bases between them. CDR1 and CDR2 (germline): LGHDT, YNNKEL (reference sequence). The CDR3 DNA follows: TGTGCCAGCAGGCAGGGGGGTGACACGAAGACCCAGTACTTC. Translating gives CASRQGGDTKTQYF.

The table lists this clonotype with many counts. The V call is TRBV29-1, the J call TRBJ2-7, with TRBD1 matching over 8 bases. In germline, CDR1 is SQVTM, CDR2 ANQGSEA. The junction had 2 bases not matched to a gene; V was cut back by 4 bases and J by 6 bases. The CDR3 loop spans 11 amino acids. For the CDR3, the DNA is TGCAGCGTTGGGGGGACAGGCGAGCAGTACTTC. It translates to CSVGGTGEQYF.

The table lists this clonotype with a few counts. The V and J genes are TRBV2 and TRBJ2-1; the match to TRBD1 covers 8 bases. V shed 6 bases, J shed 0 bases, and the junction held 10 bases outside the gene matches. Per germline, CDR1 SNHLY and CDR2 FYNNEI. The CDR3 extends over 17 amino acids. CDR3 DNA: TGTGCCAGCAGCGTGACAGGGGCCCCTTTCTCCTACAATGAGCAGTTCTTC. It is translated as CASSVTGAPFSYNEQFF.

As for this clonotype: A much larger clone is a single base away; this may be a read error. The chain employs TRBV7-2 and TRBJ2-3; unclear D gene. The CDR3 is 12 residues long. Germline V gene lookup returns CDR1 SGHTA and CDR2 FQGNSA. V was clipped by 1 base and J by 9 bases, with 8 bases between them. CDR3 protein: CASSLEVRTQYF. In DNA form, the CDR3 reads TGTGCCAGCAGCTTAGAAGTACGGACGCAGTATTTT.

J is TRBJ2-2 and V is TRBV7-2; 8 bases line up with TRBD2. With V trimmed by 9 bases and J by 3 bases, 6 bases remained unmatched. Germline CDR1 SGHTA, CDR2 FQGNSA. The length of the CDR3 is 14 residues. CDR3 protein: CARPAAGDTGELFF. As DNA, the CDR3 is TGTGCCAGACCGGCAGCGGGAGACACCGGGGAGCTGTTTTTT.

This chain connects TRBV19 to TRBJ2-7, with 8 bases identical to TRBD1. The CDR3 consists of 16 residues. Germline-derived CDR1 and CDR2 are LNHDA and SQIVND (reference sequence). V lost 5 bases, J lost 4 bases, and 13 bases stayed unmatched. DNA of the CDR3: TGTGCCAGTAGTTTCCCTTCCGGGACAGGTGTTTACGAGCAGTACTTC. It encodes CASSFPSGTGVYEQYF.

At least ten counts were recorded for this clonotype. The V call is TRBV20-1, the J call TRBJ1-1; the match to TRBD1 covers 7 bases. The J segment lost 3 bases and the V segment lost 6 bases, leaving 10 bases of the junction unmatched. The V gene's germline CDR1 is DFQATT and CDR2 SNEGSKA (reference sequence). The CDR3 is 14 amino acids. CDR3 amino acids: CSAYRDREDTEAFF. CDR3 coding DNA: TGCAGTGCATATCGTGACAGGGAAGACACTGAAGCTTTCTTT.

The chain employs TRBV27 and TRBJ2-1, with 12 nucleotides matching TRBD2. V trimming: 5 bases; J trimming: 3 bases; junction bases outside the gene matches: 5. This CDR3 is built from 16 residues. Per the germline V gene, CDR1 is MNHEY and CDR2 is SMNVEV (reference sequence). Here the CDR3 reads CASSQRLAGDYNEQFF. Here the CDR3 DNA reads TGTGCCAGCAGTCAGAGACTAGCGGGAGACTACAATGAGCAGTTCTTC.